Given below is one T cell receptor beta chain in context. What it binds is unknown. The sequencing template was cDNA reverse transcribed from extracted RNA. Repertoires were generated with immunoSEQ multiplex PCR, while TCRdb's copy carries only in-frame clones and drops some. Of fewer than 200,000 clones listed, roughly 60% were seen once; the top ten hold 16%. The data were obtained in a study of CD8+ T cells in alopecia areata. Study results and limitations: Many expanded lesional clones persisted in scalp and blood during tofacitinib treatment.

V lost 5 bases and J lost 11, with 22 bases in between. This CDR3 has 16 residues. The V gene's germline CDR1 is MNHEY and CDR2 SMNVEV (reference sequence). The sample's treatment: oral pan-JAK inhibitor, 5-10 mg twice daily. This receptor was taken from a human donor with alopecia areata. Specimen: CD4+ T cells sorted from blood, collected between weeks 55 and 65, from a patient treated with tofacitinib. The chain is built from TRBV27 and TRBJ1-6; TRBD1 might be the D (5 bases). The CDR3 sequence: CASSEDGAPGEAPLHF. Here the CDR3 DNA reads TGTGCCAGCAGTGAGGATGGGGCTCCAGGAGAGGCACCCCTCCACTTT.